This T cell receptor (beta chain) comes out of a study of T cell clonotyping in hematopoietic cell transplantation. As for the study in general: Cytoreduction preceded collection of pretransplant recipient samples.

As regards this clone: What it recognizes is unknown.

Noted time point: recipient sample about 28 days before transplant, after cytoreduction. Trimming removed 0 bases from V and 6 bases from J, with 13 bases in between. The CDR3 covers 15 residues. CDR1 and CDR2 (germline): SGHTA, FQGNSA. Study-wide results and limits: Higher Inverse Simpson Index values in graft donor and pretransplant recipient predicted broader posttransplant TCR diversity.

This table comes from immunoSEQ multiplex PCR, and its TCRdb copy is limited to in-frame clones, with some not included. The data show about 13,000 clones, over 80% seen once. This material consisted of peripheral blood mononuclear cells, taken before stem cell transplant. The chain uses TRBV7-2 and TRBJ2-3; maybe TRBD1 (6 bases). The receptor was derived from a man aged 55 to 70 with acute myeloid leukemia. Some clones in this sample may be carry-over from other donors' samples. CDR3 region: CASSLAVGAGDTQYF. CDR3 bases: TGTGCCAGCAGCTTAGCTGTGGGGGCCGGGGATACGCAGTATTTT.